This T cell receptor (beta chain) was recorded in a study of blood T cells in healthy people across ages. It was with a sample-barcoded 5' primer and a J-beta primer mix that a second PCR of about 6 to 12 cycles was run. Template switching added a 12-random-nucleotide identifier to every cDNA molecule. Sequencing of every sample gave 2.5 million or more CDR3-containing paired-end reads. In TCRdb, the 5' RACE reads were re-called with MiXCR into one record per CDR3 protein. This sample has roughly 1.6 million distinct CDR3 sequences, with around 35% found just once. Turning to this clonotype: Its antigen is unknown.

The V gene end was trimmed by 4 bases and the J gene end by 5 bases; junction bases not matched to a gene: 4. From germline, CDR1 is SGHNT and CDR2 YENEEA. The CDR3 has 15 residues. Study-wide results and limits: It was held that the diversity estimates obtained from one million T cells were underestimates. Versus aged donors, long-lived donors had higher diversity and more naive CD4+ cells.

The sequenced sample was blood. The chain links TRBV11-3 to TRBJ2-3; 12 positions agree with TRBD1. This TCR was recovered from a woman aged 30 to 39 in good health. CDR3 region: CASSWGQGAIDTQYF. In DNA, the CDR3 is TGTGCCAGCAGCTGGGGACAGGGGGCCATAGATACGCAGTATTTT.